The 30 T cell receptor beta chains below come from one sample, sequenced in a study of blood T cell repertoires in COVID-19. Here immunoSEQ multiplex PCR was the method, and the copy in TCRdb shows in-frame clones only, minus some. Altogether 400,000 to 450,000 clones are present, 90% being singletons, with the ten largest covering 0.55% to 0.75%. The material sequenced was PBMCs or T cells enriched from blood (not recorded which). These receptor sequences come from a man younger than 35 who had recovered from COVID-19.

This clone was counted a single time. This rearrangement joins TRBV7-2 to TRBJ2-7; D may be TRBD1 (6 bases). CDR3 length: 13 residues. Per the germline V gene, CDR1 is SGHTA and CDR2 is FQGNSA. The V gene lost 4 bases and the J gene lost 4 bases, with 11 bases spanning the gap. The DNA of the CDR3 is TGTGCCAGCAGCTCGACAGGCGGTTACGAGCAGTACTTC. Its translation is CASSSTGGYEQYF.

This chain joins TRBV2 and TRBJ2-1, with 11 bases fitting TRBD1. Trimming cost V 7 bases and J 5 bases; bases outside gene matches: 7. The CDR3 has 15 amino acids. The germline gives CDR1 SNHLY, CDR2 FYNNEI. The CDR3 is CASTPPGQGDNEQFF. The CDR3 DNA reads as TGTGCCAGCACCCCACCGGGACAGGGGGACAATGAGCAGTTCTTC.

CDR3 DNA: TGTGCCATCAGACTAGCGGGAGGGCCCTCAGATACGCAGTATTTT. Translated, it gives CAIRLAGGPSDTQYF. The J gene is TRBJ2-3, the V gene TRBV10-3, with TRBD2 matching over 13 bases. The CDR3 consists of 15 residues. CDR1 and CDR2 (germline): ENHRY, SYGVKD. With V trimmed by 6 bases and J by 4 bases, 4 bases remained unmatched.

V and J are TRBV7-8 and TRBJ1-5; tentative D call: TRBD1 (6 bases). V dropped 5 bases and J dropped 1 base, with 9 bases sitting between them. The CDR3 is 14 amino acids. CDR1 and CDR2 from the germline V gene are SGHVS and FQNEAQ. CDR3 amino acids: CASSITGSNQPQHF. The CDR3 DNA follows: TGTGCCAGCAGCATCACAGGGAGCAATCAGCCCCAGCATTTT.

This chain uses TRBV5-6 with TRBJ1-5; 7 bases line up with TRBD1. The CDR3 is 13 amino acids. The trim removed 4 bases at V and 8 bases at J, leaving 6 bases unmatched. Per germline, CDR1 SGHDT and CDR2 YYEEEE. This CDR3 reads CASSQGQSKPQHF. CDR3 bases: TGTGCCAGCAGCCAGGGACAGTCGAAGCCCCAGCATTTT. Complete variable domain (other parts from reference TRBV5-6 and TRBJ1-5): DAGVTQSPTHLIKTRGQQVTLRCSPKSGHDTVSWYQQALGQGPQFIFQYYEEEERQRGNFPDRFSGHQFPNYSSELNVNALLLGDSALYLCASSQGQSKPQHFGDGTRLSIL.

Concerning this clone: The sample has other DNA sequences that encode this CDR3 too. Here the CDR3 DNA reads TGTGCCAGCAGCGGGTGGACAGCAACTAATGAAAAACTGTTTTTT. Its translation is CASSGWTATNEKLFF. The chain employs TRBV7-9 and TRBJ1-4, with D possibly being TRBD1 (6 bases). The length of the CDR3 is 15 residues. Germline V gives CDR1 SEHNR, CDR2 FQNEAQ (reference sequence). V shed 5 bases and J shed 0 bases, with 10 bases lying between them.

This chain links TRBV9 with TRBJ1-1, with a possible D match to TRBD1 (6 bases). Germline V gene sequence: CDR1 SGDLS, CDR2 YYNGEE. The ends were cut back, 0 bases at V and 8 bases at J, with 11 bases in the middle. This CDR3 contains 13 residues. CDR3 in DNA: TGTGCCAGCAGCGTAGGTTTAACAGGGGAAGCTTTCTTT. This gives the protein CASSVGLTGEAFF.

V is TRBV6-1 and J is TRBJ2-1; 8 bases line up with TRBD2. Germline CDR1 MNHNS, CDR2 SASEGT. Trimming at V came to 6 bases and at J to 0 bases, leaving 4 bases not matched to a gene. The CDR3 spans 15 residues. DNA for the CDR3: TGTGCCAGCAGGACCAGCGGGAGCTCCTACAATGAGCAGTTCTTC. Translation: CASRTSGSSYNEQFF.

The CDR3 region is CAWGLAELSEQYF. The CDR3 nucleotides are TGTGCCTGGGGACTAGCGGAGCTCTCCGAGCAGTACTTC. The V and J genes are TRBV30 and TRBJ2-7, with TRBD2 matching over 10 bases. The germline CDR1 and CDR2 sequences are GTSNPN and SVGIG (reference sequence). This CDR3 has 13 amino acids. Losses at the gene ends were 5 bases for V and 6 bases for J; bases not matched to a gene: 7. Variable domain in full (rest from reference TRBV30 and TRBJ2-7): SQTIHQWPATLVQPVGSPLSLECTVEGTSNPNLYWYRQAAGRGLQLLFYSVGIGQISSEVPQNLSASRPQDRQFILSSKKLLLSDSGFYLCAWGLAELSEQYFGPGTRLTVT.

This sequence joins TRBV19 and TRBJ2-1; TRBD2 aligns across 15 bases. The CDR3 is made up of 18 amino acids. CDR1 and CDR2 from the germline V gene are LNHDA and SQIVND (reference sequence). Trimming removed 3 bases from V and 1 base from J; junction bases left unmatched: 4. As DNA, the CDR3 is TGTGCCAGTAGTATCGGGACTAGCGGGAGGCCGTCCTACAATGAGCAGTTCTTC. This sequence encodes CASSIGTSGRPSYNEQFF. Combining the CDR3 with reference TRBV19 and TRBJ2-1 gives the whole variable domain DGGITQSPKYLFRKEGQNVTLSCEQNLNHDAMYWYRQDPGQGLRLIYYSQIVNDFQKGDIAEGYSVSREKKESFPLTVTSAQKNPTAFYLCASSIGTSGRPSYNEQFFGPGTRLTVL.

The J gene is TRBJ2-1, the V gene TRBV27, with D maybe TRBD2 (7 bases). CDR3 length: 16 amino acids. Germline V CDR1 and CDR2: MNHEY, SMNVEV (reference sequence). Trimming took off 7 bases at V and 5 bases at J, with 21 bases between the two ends. The CDR3: CASTNLRGSGDNEQFF. The CDR3 coding sequence is TGTGCCAGCACCAATCTAAGGGGGAGCGGGGACAATGAGCAGTTCTTC.

CDR3 DNA: TGTGCCAGCAGCCATTATAGCGGGGTTAGCTCCTACGAGCAGTACTTC. Translation: CASSHYSGVSSYEQYF. The rearrangement uses TRBV3-1 (or the pseudogene TRBV3-2) and TRBJ2-7; 8 nucleotides agree with TRBD2. Germline lookup yields CDR1 LGHDT and CDR2 YNNKEL (reference sequence). There are 16 residues in the CDR3. With V trimmed by 3 bases and J by 0 bases, 7 bases remained unmatched.

The genes are TRBV5-1 and TRBJ2-5; D is possibly TRBD1 (7 bases). Germline lookup yields CDR1 SGHRS and CDR2 YFSETQ. V lost 7 bases and J lost 7, with 23 bases in between. The CDR3 has 15 residues. DNA for the CDR3: TGCGCCAGCCAACATACGACAGGGAAAGCGGGGACCCAGTACTTC. This translates into CASQHTTGKAGTQYF.

The chain carries TRBV10-1 and TRBJ2-1, with D tentatively TRBD1 (7 bases). From germline, CDR1 is WNHNN and CDR2 SYGVQD (reference sequence). CDR3 size: 14 residues. V was shortened by 5 bases and J by 8 bases, with 16 bases between the two germline ends. The CDR3 DNA reads TGCGCCAGCAGTCCAGGGGGGAGCAAGGATGAGCAGTTCTTC. It translates to CASSPGGSKDEQFF.

The rearrangement uses TRBV7-9 and TRBJ1-6, with D perhaps TRBD1 (6 bases). V lost 5 bases, J lost 10 bases, and 15 bases lay in between. This CDR3 comprises 14 residues. Looked up from germline, CDR1 is SEHNR and CDR2 is FQNEAQ (reference sequence). CDR3 sequence reads: CASSREQGRSPLHF. The CDR3 DNA sequence: TGTGCCAGCAGCCGCGAGCAGGGGCGATCACCCCTCCACTTT.

V and J are TRBV5-1 and TRBJ2-2; TRBD2 aligns across 7 bases. Germline trimming cut 2 bases from V and 3 bases from J; bases unmatched to any gene: 16. Germline CDR1 SGHRS, CDR2 YFSETQ. There are 19 residues in the CDR3. CDR3 protein: CASSFGIGRIKSDTGELFF. Written as DNA, the CDR3 is TGCGCCAGCAGCTTTGGAATCGGGAGGATTAAATCTGACACCGGGGAGCTGTTTTTT.

The chain employs TRBV7-3 and TRBJ2-3, with a weak D call TRBD1 (6 bases). Germline assignment: CDR1 SGHTA and CDR2 FQGTGA. V dropped 4 bases and J dropped 6 bases, with 11 bases sitting between them. CDR3 length: 13 residues. This CDR3 is CASSSQGMDTQYF. DNA of the CDR3: TGTGCCAGCAGCTCACAGGGAATGGATACGCAGTATTTT. The variable domain in full, completed from reference TRBV7-3 and TRBJ2-3, reads GAGVSQTPSNKVTEKGKYVELRCDPISGHTALYWYRQSLGQGPEFLIYFQGTGAADDSGLPNDRFFAVRPEGSVSTLKIQRTERGDSAVYLCASSSQGMDTQYFGPGTRLTVL.

The J gene is TRBJ2-1, the V gene TRBV5-8; possibly TRBD1 for D (6 bases). The germline V gene encodes CDR1 SGHTS and CDR2 YDEGEE. The CDR3 runs 16 residues. Trimming pared 4 bases from V and 8 bases from J, leaving 22 bases between. CDR3 nucleotides: TGTGCCAGCAGCCCCCTTGACAGGAGCAGCCAGGATGAGCAGTTCTTC. As protein: CASSPLDRSSQDEQFF. The complete variable domain, with remaining parts taken from reference TRBV5-8 and TRBJ2-1, reads EAGVTQSPTHLIKTRGQQATLRCSPISGHTSVYWYQQALGLGLQFLLWYDEGEERNRGNFPPRFSGRQFPNYSSELNVNALELEDSALYLCASSPLDRSSQDEQFFGPGTRLTVL.

The table lists this clone with a count of one. The gene calls are TRBV27 and TRBJ1-1; no reliable D call. V gave up 4 bases and J gave up 1 base, with 10 bases separating them. Germline lookup yields CDR1 MNHEY and CDR2 SMNVEV (reference sequence). The CDR3 has 14 amino acids. The CDR3 DNA sequence: TGTGCCAGCAGTTCCCCGAGCGAGAACACTGAAGCTTTCTTT. This encodes CASSSPSENTEAFF.

V is TRBV7-2 and J is TRBJ2-3, with 10 bases that match TRBD2. V was pared by 2 bases and J by 3 bases, with 11 bases of the junction left unmatched. CDR3 length: 18 amino acids. CDR1 is SGHTA, CDR2 FQGNSA, per germline. The CDR3 DNA follows: TGTGCCAGCAGCTTACACGGTAGCGGGAGGATAAAGACAGATACGCAGTATTTT. As protein: CASSLHGSGRIKTDTQYF.

CDR3 nucleotides: TGTGCCAGCAGCAACCGGAGAAGCTACACCTTC. It is translated as CASSNRRSYTF. The chain employs TRBV11-2 and TRBJ1-2, with D unresolved. The CDR3 is 11 amino acids. Trimming took 5 bases from V and 9 from J, leaving 10 bases between them. Germline CDR1 SGHAT, CDR2 FQNNGV.

This clone was recorded only once. The chain links TRBV19 to TRBJ2-2; the D is unclear. Germline V gene lookup returns CDR1 LNHDA and CDR2 SQIVND (reference sequence). The ends were cut back, 3 bases at V and 8 bases at J, with 16 bases in the middle. The CDR3 runs 15 residues. CDR3 coding DNA: TGTGCCAGTAGTATTCCCGGCGGCGTAGTGGGGGAGCTGTTTTTT. It is translated as CASSIPGGVVGELFF. Using reference TRBV19 and TRBJ2-2 for the parts outside the CDR3, the full variable domain is DGGITQSPKYLFRKEGQNVTLSCEQNLNHDAMYWYRQDPGQGLRLIYYSQIVNDFQKGDIAEGYSVSREKKESFPLTVTSAQKNPTAFYLCASSIPGGVVGELFFGEGSRLTVL.

This sequence joins TRBV6-5 and TRBJ1-1, with a weak D call TRBD1 (6 bases). Germline lookup yields CDR1 MNHEY and CDR2 SVGAGI. V lost 6 bases and J 0 bases, leaving 11 bases between the germline ends. The CDR3 consists of 14 residues. The CDR3: CASRDSSMNTEAFF. The CDR3 DNA reads as TGTGCCAGCAGGGACAGTAGTATGAACACTGAAGCTTTCTTT.

The chain recombines TRBV11-2 with TRBJ2-5; TRBD1 matches 7 bases. The J segment lost 3 bases and the V segment lost 5 bases, leaving 9 bases of the junction unmatched. Germline CDR1 SGHAT, CDR2 FQNNGV. This CDR3 contains 15 residues. DNA for the CDR3: TGTGCCAGCAGCGCCGGCCTGACAGGGAAAGAGACCCAGTACTTC. It encodes CASSAGLTGKETQYF.

V usage is TRBV2 and J usage is TRBJ2-1; 7 bases agree with TRBD2. V dropped 8 bases and J dropped 6; count of bases not matched to a gene: 13. The length of the CDR3 is 15 residues. Per the germline V gene, CDR1 is SNHLY and CDR2 is FYNNEI. CDR3 sequence reads: CASAPLAAYSNEQFF. CDR3 nucleotide sequence: TGTGCCAGCGCGCCCCTAGCGGCATATTCCAATGAGCAGTTCTTC.

The V and J genes are TRBV9 and TRBJ1-1; unclear D gene. The CDR3 sequence is 13 residues long. Germline V gene data show CDR1 as SGDLS and CDR2 as YYNGEE. Trimming left V 2 bases short and J 1 base short, with 6 bases between. CDR3 in amino acids: CASSVLENTEAFF. The CDR3 DNA sequence: TGTGCCAGCAGCGTTCTAGAGAACACTGAAGCTTTCTTT.

The chain employs TRBV3-1 (or the pseudogene TRBV3-2) and TRBJ2-6, with D uncertain. The CDR3 extends over 15 amino acids. CDR1 and CDR2 from the germline V gene are LGHDT and YNNKEL (reference sequence). Trimming removed 5 bases at V and 1 base at J, with 9 bases between. CDR3 amino acids: CASSEQISGANVLTF. The DNA of the CDR3 is TGTGCCAGCAGCGAACAAATATCTGGGGCCAACGTCCTGACTTTC.

This clone came up once. The CDR3 loop is CASSAGIRETEAFF. The CDR3 DNA reads as TGTGCCAGCAGCGCAGGGATCCGTGAGACTGAAGCTTTCTTT. The V call is TRBV9, the J call TRBJ1-1; a possible D gene is TRBD1 (5 bases). The CDR3 runs to 14 residues. V lost 3 bases, J lost 5 bases, and 14 bases lay in between. Germline CDR1 SGDLS, CDR2 YYNGEE. Together with reference TRBV9 and TRBJ1-1, the CDR3 gives the full variable domain: DSGVTQTPKHLITATGQRVTLRCSPRSGDLSVYWYQQSLDQGLQFLIQYYNGEERAKGNILERFSAQQFPDLHSELNLSSLELGDSALYFCASSAGIRETEAFFGQGTRLTVV.

The rearrangement links TRBV3-1 (or the pseudogene TRBV3-2) to TRBJ2-3; TRBD1 might be the D (6 bases). The V end was cut by 4 bases, the J end by 0 bases, with 11 bases between. Looked up from germline, CDR1 is LGHDT and CDR2 is YNNKEL (reference sequence). The CDR3 loop spans 15 amino acids. The CDR3 bases are TGTGCCAGCAGCCGGACAGCATCTAGCACAGATACGCAGTATTTT. It codes for CASSRTASSTDTQYF.

J is TRBJ1-1 and V is TRBV5-1, with 7 bases identical to TRBD1. CDR3 length: 14 residues. Unmatched junction bases numbered 3, after V lost 0 bases and J lost 4 bases. The V gene's germline CDR1 is SGHRS and CDR2 YFSETQ. This chain's CDR3 is CASSLDRGSTEAFF. CDR3 DNA: TGCGCCAGCAGCTTGGACAGGGGAAGCACTGAAGCTTTCTTT.